This T cell receptor beta chain was recorded in a study of blood T cell repertoires in COVID-19. As for the study in general: Acute and convalescent COVID-19 samples came from the United States, Italy and Spain. The analysed material was cDNA or gDNA that came from T cells, B-cell-depleted T cells, or PBMCs.

The authors' processing: Amplification from reference gene primers served as the basis for estimated nucleated cell counts. This table comes from immunoSEQ multiplex PCR, and its TCRdb copy is limited to in-frame clones, with some not included. For V, J and clone size, that table is used; D and trimming come from the DNA. The sample carries around 97,000 clones, roughly 90% recorded once. The CDR3 is 15 amino acids. CDR1 is SEHNR and CDR2 is FQNEAQ in the germline V gene (reference sequence). Trimming cost V 1 base and J 3 bases; bases outside gene matches: 2. In its sample, this clone was seen once. Source material: peripheral blood. The J gene is TRBJ2-2, the V gene TRBV7-9; TRBD1 aligns across 7 bases. The TCR sequence derives from a woman aged 55-75 years with acute or convalescent COVID-19. The CDR3 DNA follows: TGTGCCAGCAGCTTAGGACAGGGAGACACCGGGGAGCTGTTTTTT. Translation gives CASSLGQGDTGELFF. The whole variable domain, remainder taken from reference TRBV7-9 and TRBJ2-2, is DTGVSQNPRHKITKRGQNVTFRCDPISEHNRLYWYRQTLGQGPEFLTYFQNEAQLEKSRLLSDRFSAERPKGSFSTLEIQRTEQGDSAMYLCASSLGQGDTGELFFGEGSRLTVL.